These 15 T cell receptor beta chains were all obtained from the same sample, sequenced in a study of beta chain features in type 1 diabetes. Every bit of the isolated RNA underwent reverse transcription, so sequencing read expressed TCRB transcripts. Only in-frame clones appear in the TCRdb table, and some are missing; sequencing was by immunoSEQ multiplex PCR. The sample includes about 290,000 clones, roughly 8% of them seen just once. The specimen sequenced was central memory CD4+ T cells from blood. The receptor set was obtained from a woman between 18 and 30 years old in good health.

The gene calls are TRBV27 and TRBJ1-5; tentative D call: TRBD1 (6 bases). The CDR3 contains 14 residues. Germline loops: CDR1 MNHEY, CDR2 SMNVEV (reference sequence). Trimming took off 5 bases at V and 6 bases at J, with 14 bases between the two ends. The CDR3 bases are TGTGCCAGCAGTGGGGGCGCATCTGGTCAGCCCCAGCATTTT. Encoded protein: CASSGGASGQPQHF.

This chain connects TRBV5-6 to TRBJ1-2; D is undetermined. V shed 5 bases and J shed 4 bases, with 21 bases lying between them. CDR1 and CDR2 (germline): SGHDT, YYEEEE. CDR3 length: 16 amino acids. The CDR3 coding sequence is TGTGCCAGCAGACGGGGTCTTGTAGGGCGTAGCTATGGCTACACCTTC. Encoded protein: CASRRGLVGRSYGYTF.

This clone was counted between two and nine times. This rearrangement joins TRBV2 to TRBJ2-1; 8 bases align to TRBD1. V lost 4 bases to trimming and J lost 12 bases; unmatched junction nucleotides: 14. This CDR3 has 15 residues. The germline gives CDR1 SNHLY, CDR2 FYNNEI. CDR3 DNA: TGTGCCAGCAGTGCCTCGGGACAGGCCCTCGATGGGCAGTTCTTC. Amino acid sequence: CASSASGQALDGQFF.

This clone was detected only a few times. This rearrangement joins TRBV4-3 to TRBJ2-1; 7 bases match TRBD2. The CDR3 covers 16 residues. Germline V gives CDR1 LGHNA, CDR2 YSLEER. Trimming cost V 4 bases and J 0 bases; bases outside gene matches: 6. CDR3 sequence reads: CASSRAAGNSYNEQFF. The DNA of the CDR3 is TGCGCCAGCAGCCGCGCAGCGGGGAACTCCTACAATGAGCAGTTCTTC.

CDR3 protein: CASSQRQAGQGVNEQFF. CDR3 DNA sequence: TGTGCCAGCAGCCAACGTCAAGCGGGACAGGGAGTCAATGAGCAGTTCTTC. J is TRBJ2-1 and V is TRBV7-9; 9 nucleotides match TRBD1. Trimming at V came to 5 bases and at J to 6 bases, leaving 14 bases not matched to a gene. CDR3 length: 17 amino acids. Germline lookup yields CDR1 SEHNR and CDR2 FQNEAQ (reference sequence).

This clone was recorded at least ten times. The J gene is TRBJ1-6, the V gene TRBV9; D is perhaps TRBD1 (5 bases). The CDR3 totals 15 residues. V gave up 3 bases and J gave up 7 bases, with 14 bases separating them. CDR1 and CDR2 from the germline V gene are SGDLS and YYNGEE. CDR3 nucleotides: TGTGCCAGCAGCGACACAGGCTCGAGAAATTCACCCCTCCACTTT. Protein product: CASSDTGSRNSPLHF.

This chain links TRBV7-7 with TRBJ2-2; possible D gene TRBD2, 6 bases. CDR1 is SSHAT, CDR2 FNYEAQ, per germline (reference sequence). Trimming removed 4 bases from V and 5 bases from J, with 14 bases in between. The CDR3 extends over 15 amino acids. CDR3 residues: CASSSHGEVTGELFF. The CDR3 bases are TGTGCCAGCAGCTCGCATGGGGAGGTGACCGGGGAGCTGTTTTTT.

This clone was observed at least ten times. Distinct nucleotide sequences in the sample also encode this CDR3. This rearrangement joins TRBV2 to TRBJ2-3; perhaps TRBD1 as D (5 bases). The CDR3 totals 14 residues. Looked up from germline, CDR1 is SNHLY and CDR2 is FYNNEI. Trimming shortened V by 4 bases and J by 6 bases, and 14 bases separated the two germline ends. CDR3 sequence reads: CASSGQGLLDTQYF. CDR3 in DNA: TGTGCCAGCAGTGGTCAGGGTTTGCTGGATACGCAGTATTTT.

The chain is built from TRBV19 and TRBJ2-1, with D possibly TRBD1 on 5 matching bases. CDR3 length: 14 amino acids. Germline V CDR1 and CDR2: LNHDA, SQIVND (reference sequence). The ends were cut back, 8 bases at V and 5 bases at J, with 16 bases in the middle. CDR3 sequence: CASAKQAGDNEQFF. The CDR3 DNA reads TGTGCCAGTGCCAAACAGGCTGGTGACAATGAGCAGTTCTTC.

In its sample, this clone was seen many times. The chain combines TRBV4-3 with TRBJ2-5; D uncertain. Germline V gene sequence: CDR1 LGHNA, CDR2 YSLEER. CDR3 size: 15 residues. Trimming left V 0 bases short and J 4 bases short, with 12 bases between. The CDR3, as DNA: TGCGCCAGCAGCCAAGATTGGAGCACGAGAGAGACCCAGTACTTC. This codes for CASSQDWSTRETQYF.

The chain carries TRBV5-1 and TRBJ1-4; D unresolved. Trimming took 2 bases from V and 5 from J, leaving 16 bases between them. CDR1 is SGHRS, CDR2 YFSETQ, per germline. This CDR3 spans 16 amino acids. CDR3 sequence: CASSFRPVDLNEKLFF. The CDR3 coding sequence is TGCGCCAGCAGCTTTCGGCCAGTCGACCTGAATGAAAAACTGTTTTTT.

Written as DNA, the CDR3 is TGTGCCAGCAGATTCGGGACCATCCAAGAGACCCAGTACTTC. It specifies CASRFGTIQETQYF. This rearrangement joins TRBV7-8 to TRBJ2-5, with D perhaps matching TRBD1 or TRBD2 (5 bases each). There are 14 residues in the CDR3. The germline CDR1 and CDR2 sequences are SGHVS and FQNEAQ. V lost 6 bases, J lost 1 base, and 12 bases lay in between.

This clone appeared a few times. V and J are TRBV27 and TRBJ1-4, with D unclear. The length of the CDR3 is 14 residues. Germline CDR1 and CDR2: MNHEY and SMNVEV (reference sequence). Trimming took off 5 bases at V and 0 bases at J, with 7 bases between the two ends. CDR3 protein: CASSPRATNEKLFF. The CDR3 DNA sequence: TGTGCCAGCAGTCCACGCGCAACTAATGAAAAACTGTTTTTT.

The J gene is TRBJ2-1, the V gene TRBV18; unclear D gene. Germline CDR1 reads KGHSH; CDR2 reads LQKENI. V was pared by 0 bases and J by 1 base, with 4 bases between. This CDR3 is 14 amino acids long. CDR3 bases: TGTGCCAGCTCACCACCGGGATCCTACAATGAGCAGTTCTTC. This translates into CASSPPGSYNEQFF.

A few counts support this clone. DNA for the CDR3: TGCGCCAGCACCCGACAGGGGATGGGAGAGAACACCGGGGAGCTGTTTTTT. It codes for CASTRQGMGENTGELFF. The genes are TRBV5-1 and TRBJ2-2; 8 bases fit TRBD1. This CDR3 contains 17 residues. With 6 bases clipped from V and 1 base from J, the junction kept 11 bases outside the gene matches. CDR1 and CDR2 (germline): SGHRS, YFSETQ.